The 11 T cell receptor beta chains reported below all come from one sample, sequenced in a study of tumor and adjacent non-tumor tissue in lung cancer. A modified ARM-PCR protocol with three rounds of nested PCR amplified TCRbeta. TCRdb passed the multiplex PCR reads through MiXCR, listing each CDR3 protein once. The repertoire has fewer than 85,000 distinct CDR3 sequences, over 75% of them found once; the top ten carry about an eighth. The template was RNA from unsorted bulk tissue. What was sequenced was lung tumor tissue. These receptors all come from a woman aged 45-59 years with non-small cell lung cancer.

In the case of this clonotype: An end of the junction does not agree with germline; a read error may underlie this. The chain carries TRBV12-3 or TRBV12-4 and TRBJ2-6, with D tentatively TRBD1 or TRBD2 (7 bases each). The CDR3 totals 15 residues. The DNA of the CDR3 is TGTACCAGCAGGGGGGGAACCTCTGGGGCCAACGTCCTGACTTTC. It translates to CTSRGGTSGANVLTF.

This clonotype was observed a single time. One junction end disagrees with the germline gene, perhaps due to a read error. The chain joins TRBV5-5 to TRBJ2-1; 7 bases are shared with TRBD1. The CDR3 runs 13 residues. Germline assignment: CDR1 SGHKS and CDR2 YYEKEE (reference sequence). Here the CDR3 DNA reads TGTGCCATCAGCTTGGGGACAGACAATGAGCAATTCTTC. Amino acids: CAISLGTDNEQFF.

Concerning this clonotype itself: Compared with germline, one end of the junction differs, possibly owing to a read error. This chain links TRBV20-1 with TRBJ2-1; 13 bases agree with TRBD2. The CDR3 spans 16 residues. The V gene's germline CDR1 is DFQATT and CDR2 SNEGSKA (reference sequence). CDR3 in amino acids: CSATGLAGVIYNEQLF. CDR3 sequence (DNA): TGCAGTGCTACCGGACTAGCGGGAGTAATCTACAATGAGCAGTTATTC.

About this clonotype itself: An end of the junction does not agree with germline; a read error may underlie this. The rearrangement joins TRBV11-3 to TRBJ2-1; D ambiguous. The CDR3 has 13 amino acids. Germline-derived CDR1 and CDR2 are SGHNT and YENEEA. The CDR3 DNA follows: TGTGTCAGCTTCCAAAATCCCTACAATGTGCAGTTCTTC. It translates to CVSFQNPYNVQFF.

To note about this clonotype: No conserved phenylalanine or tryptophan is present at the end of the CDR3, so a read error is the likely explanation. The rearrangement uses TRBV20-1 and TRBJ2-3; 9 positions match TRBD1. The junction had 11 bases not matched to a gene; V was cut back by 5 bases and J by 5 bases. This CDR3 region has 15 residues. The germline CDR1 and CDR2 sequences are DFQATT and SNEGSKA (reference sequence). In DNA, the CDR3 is TGCAGTGCTCAATCGGGACAGGGTGCGCAAGATACGCAGTATATT. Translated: CSAQSGQGAQDTQYI.

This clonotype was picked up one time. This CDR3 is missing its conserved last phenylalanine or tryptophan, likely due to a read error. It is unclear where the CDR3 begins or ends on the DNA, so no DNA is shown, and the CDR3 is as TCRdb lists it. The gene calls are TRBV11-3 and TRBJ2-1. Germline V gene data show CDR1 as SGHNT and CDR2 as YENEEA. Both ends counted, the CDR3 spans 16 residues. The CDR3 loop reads CTSSESRQSSYNEHFI.

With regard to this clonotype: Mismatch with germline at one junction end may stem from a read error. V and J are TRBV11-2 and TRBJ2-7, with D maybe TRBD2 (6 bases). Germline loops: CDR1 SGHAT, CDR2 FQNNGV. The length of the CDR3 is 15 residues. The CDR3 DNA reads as TGTGCCAGCAGCTTCGGGACTGGTGTTACCTACGAGCATTACTTC. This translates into CASSFGTGVTYEHYF. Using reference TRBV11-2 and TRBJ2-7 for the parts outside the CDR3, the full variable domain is EAGVAQSPRYKIIEKRQSVAFWCNPISGHATLYWYQQILGQGPKLLIQFQNNGVVDDSQLPKDRFSAERLKGVDSTLKIQPAKLEDSAVYLCASSFGTGVTYEHYFGPGTRLTVT.

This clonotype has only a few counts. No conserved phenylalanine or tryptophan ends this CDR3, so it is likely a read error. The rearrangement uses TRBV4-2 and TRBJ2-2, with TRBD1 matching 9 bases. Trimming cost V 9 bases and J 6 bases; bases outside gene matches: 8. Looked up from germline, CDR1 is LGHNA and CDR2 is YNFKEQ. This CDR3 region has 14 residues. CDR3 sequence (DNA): TGTGCCAGTAGACCCGGGACAGGGTCCGGGGAGCTGTTTTTG. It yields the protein CASRPGTGSGELFL.

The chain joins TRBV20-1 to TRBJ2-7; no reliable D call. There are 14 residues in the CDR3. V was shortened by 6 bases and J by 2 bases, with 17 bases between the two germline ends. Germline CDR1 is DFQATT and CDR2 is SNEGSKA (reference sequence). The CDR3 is CSADTIRGAYEQYF. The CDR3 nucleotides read TGCAGTGCAGATACTATACGTGGGGCCTACGAGCAGTACTTC.

CDR3 coding DNA: TGTGCCAGTAGGAACTTAAGAACGGGCAACACTGAAGCTTTCTTT. This codes for CASRNLRTGNTEAFF. This chain links TRBV12-3 or TRBV12-4 with TRBJ1-1; D is unresolved. CDR3 length: 15 residues. Trimming left V 9 bases short and J 2 bases short, with 19 bases between.

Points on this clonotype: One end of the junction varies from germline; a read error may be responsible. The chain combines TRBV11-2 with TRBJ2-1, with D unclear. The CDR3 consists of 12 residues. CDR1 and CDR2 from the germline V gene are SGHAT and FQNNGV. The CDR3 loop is CASIPSGYDQFF. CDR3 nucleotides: TGTGCCAGCATTCCCTCCGGATATGATCAGTTCTTC.